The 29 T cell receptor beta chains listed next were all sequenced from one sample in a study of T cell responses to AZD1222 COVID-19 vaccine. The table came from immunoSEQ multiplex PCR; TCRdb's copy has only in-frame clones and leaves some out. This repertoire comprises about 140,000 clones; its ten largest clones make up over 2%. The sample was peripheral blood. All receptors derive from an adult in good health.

The CDR3 loop reads CASTARGPANSGNTIYF. In DNA, the CDR3 is TGTGCCAGCACTGCCAGGGGGCCCGCGAACTCTGGAAACACCATATATTTT. The chain couples TRBV2 to TRBJ1-3; the match to TRBD1 covers 8 bases. The V gene end was trimmed by 7 bases and the J gene end by 0 bases; junction bases not matched to a gene: 11. This CDR3 has 17 amino acids. Looked up from germline, CDR1 is SNHLY and CDR2 is FYNNEI. The full variable domain, completed using reference TRBV2 and TRBJ1-3, is EPEVTQTPSHQVTQMGQEVILRCVPISNHLYFYWYRQILGQKVEFLVSFYNNEISEKSEIFDDQFSVERPDGSNFTLKIRSTKLEDSAMYFCASTARGPANSGNTIYFGEGSWLTVV.

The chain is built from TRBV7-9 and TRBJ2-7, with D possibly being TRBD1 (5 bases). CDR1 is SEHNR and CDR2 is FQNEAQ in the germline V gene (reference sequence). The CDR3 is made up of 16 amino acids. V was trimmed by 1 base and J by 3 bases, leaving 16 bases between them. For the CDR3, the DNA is TGTGCCAGCAGCTTAGGGACATTGGACGTTATCTACGAGCAGTACTTC. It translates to CASSLGTLDVIYEQYF.

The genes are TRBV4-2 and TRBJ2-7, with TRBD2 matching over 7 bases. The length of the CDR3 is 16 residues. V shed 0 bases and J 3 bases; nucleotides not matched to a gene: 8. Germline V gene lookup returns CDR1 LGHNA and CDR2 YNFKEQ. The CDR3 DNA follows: TGTGCCAGCAGCCAAGAAGAGCGGGGACCTCACTACGAGCAGTACTTC. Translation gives CASSQEERGPHYEQYF.

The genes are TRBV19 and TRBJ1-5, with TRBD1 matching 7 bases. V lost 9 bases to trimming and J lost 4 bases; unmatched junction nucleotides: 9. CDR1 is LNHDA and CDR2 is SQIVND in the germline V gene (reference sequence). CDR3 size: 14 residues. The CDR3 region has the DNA TGTGCCAGCACACAGGGGTTGGAAAATCAGCCCCAGCATTTT. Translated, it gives CASTQGLENQPQHF.

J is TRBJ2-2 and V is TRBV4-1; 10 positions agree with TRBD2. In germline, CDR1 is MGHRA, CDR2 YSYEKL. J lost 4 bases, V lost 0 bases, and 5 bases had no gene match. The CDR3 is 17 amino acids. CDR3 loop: CASSQEPLAGATGELFF. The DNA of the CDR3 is TGCGCCAGCAGCCAAGAGCCTCTAGCGGGGGCCACCGGGGAGCTGTTTTTT.

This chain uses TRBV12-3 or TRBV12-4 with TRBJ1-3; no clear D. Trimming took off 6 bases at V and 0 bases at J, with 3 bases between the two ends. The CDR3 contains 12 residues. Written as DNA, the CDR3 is TGTGCCAGCAGGGACTCTGGAAACACCATATATTTT. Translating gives CASRDSGNTIYF.

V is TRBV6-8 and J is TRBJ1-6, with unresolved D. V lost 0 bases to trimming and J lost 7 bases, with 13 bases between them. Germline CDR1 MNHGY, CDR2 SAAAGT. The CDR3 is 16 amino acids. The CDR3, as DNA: TGTGCCAGCAGTTACTCATGGGCCGGCGGCAATTCACCCCTCCACTTT. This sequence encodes CASSYSWAGGNSPLHF.

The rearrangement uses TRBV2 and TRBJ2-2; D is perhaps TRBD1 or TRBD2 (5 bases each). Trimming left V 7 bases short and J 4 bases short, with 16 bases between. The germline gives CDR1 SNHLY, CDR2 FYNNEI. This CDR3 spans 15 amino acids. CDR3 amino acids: CASTPRGSITGELFF. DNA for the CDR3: TGTGCCAGCACGCCCCGGGGCAGTATCACCGGGGAGCTGTTTTTT.

DNA of the CDR3: TGTGCCAGCAGTTACTCGCCCGCTAGCGGGGTGTACAATGAGCAGTTCTTC. Its protein is CASSYSPASGVYNEQFF. V is TRBV6-2 or TRBV6-3 and J is TRBJ2-1; 9 bases agree with TRBD2. The trim removed 0 bases at V and 4 bases at J, leaving 7 bases unmatched. Germline loops: CDR1 MNHEY, CDR2 SVGEGT. The CDR3 covers 17 residues.

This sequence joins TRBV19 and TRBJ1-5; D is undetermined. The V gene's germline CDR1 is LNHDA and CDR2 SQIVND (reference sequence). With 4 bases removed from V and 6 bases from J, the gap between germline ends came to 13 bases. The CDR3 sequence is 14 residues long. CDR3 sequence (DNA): TGTGCCAGTAGTACCTCCCCCGGGGTTCAGCCCCAGCATTTT. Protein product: CASSTSPGVQPQHF.

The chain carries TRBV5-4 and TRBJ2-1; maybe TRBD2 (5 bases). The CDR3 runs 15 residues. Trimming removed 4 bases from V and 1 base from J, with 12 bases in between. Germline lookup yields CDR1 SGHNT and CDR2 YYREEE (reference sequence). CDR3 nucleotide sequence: TGTGCCAGCAGCCAGGCTACTAGGTCCTACAATGAGCAGTTCTTC. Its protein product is CASSQATRSYNEQFF.

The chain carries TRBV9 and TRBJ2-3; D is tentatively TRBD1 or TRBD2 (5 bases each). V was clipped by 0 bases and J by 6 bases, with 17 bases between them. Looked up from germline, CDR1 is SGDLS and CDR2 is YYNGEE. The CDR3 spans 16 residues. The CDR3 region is CASSVGGTPRGDTQYF. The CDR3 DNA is TGTGCCAGCAGCGTAGGAGGGACCCCCAGAGGGGATACGCAGTATTTT.

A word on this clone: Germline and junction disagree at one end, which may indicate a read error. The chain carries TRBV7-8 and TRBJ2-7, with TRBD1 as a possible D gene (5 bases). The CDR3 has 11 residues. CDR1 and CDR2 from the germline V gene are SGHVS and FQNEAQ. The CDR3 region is CASGIQENLHF. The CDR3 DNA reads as TGTGCCAGCGGCATACAGGAGAATCTCCACTTC.

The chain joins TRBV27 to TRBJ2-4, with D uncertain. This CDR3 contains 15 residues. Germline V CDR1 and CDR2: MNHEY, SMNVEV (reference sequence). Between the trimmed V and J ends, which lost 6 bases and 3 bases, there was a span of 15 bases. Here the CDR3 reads CASSRWPPGKNIQYF. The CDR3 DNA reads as TGTGCCAGCAGCCGCTGGCCTCCTGGCAAAAACATTCAGTACTTC.

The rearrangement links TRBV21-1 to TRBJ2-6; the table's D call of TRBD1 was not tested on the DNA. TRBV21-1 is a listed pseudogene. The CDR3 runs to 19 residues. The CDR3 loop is CASSKVIDPNQAGANVLTF. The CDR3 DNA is TGTGCCAGCAGCAAAGTAATCGACCCAAATCAGGCTGGGGCCAACGTCCTGACTTTC.

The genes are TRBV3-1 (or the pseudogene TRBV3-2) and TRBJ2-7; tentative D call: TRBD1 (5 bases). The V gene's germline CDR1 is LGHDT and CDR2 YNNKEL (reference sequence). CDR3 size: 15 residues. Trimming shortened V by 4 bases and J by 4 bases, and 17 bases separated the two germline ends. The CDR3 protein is CASSPGLSVGYEQYF. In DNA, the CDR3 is TGTGCCAGCAGCCCAGGGCTATCCGTAGGGTACGAGCAGTACTTC.

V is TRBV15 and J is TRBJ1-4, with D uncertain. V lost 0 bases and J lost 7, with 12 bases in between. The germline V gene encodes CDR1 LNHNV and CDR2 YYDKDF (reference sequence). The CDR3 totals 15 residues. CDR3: CATSRDRNPPEKLFF. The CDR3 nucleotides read TGTGCCACCAGCAGAGATCGGAATCCCCCTGAAAAACTGTTTTTT. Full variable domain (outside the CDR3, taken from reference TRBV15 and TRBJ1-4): DAMVIQNPRYQVTQFGKPVTLSCSQTLNHNVMYWYQQKSSQAPKLLFHYYDKDFNNEADTPDNFQSRRPNTSFCFLDIRSPGLGDTAMYLCATSRDRNPPEKLFFGSGTQLSVL.

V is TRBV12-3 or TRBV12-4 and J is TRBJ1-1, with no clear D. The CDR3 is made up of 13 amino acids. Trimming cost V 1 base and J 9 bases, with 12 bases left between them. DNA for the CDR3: TGTGCCAGCAGTTTAGGACGGTTGACTAAAGCTTTCTTT. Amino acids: CASSLGRLTKAFF.

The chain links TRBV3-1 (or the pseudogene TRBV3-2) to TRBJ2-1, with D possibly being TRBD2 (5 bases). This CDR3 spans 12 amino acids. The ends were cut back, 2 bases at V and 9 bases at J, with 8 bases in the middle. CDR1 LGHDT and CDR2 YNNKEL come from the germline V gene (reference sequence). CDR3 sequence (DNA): TGTGCCAGCAGCCAACCGAGGGTTGAGCAGTTCTTC. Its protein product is CASSQPRVEQFF.

The CDR3 loop is CASSLGTGRTYEQYF. The CDR3 coding sequence is TGTGCCAGCAGCTTAGGGACAGGGCGGACCTACGAGCAGTACTTC. The gene calls are TRBV11-2 and TRBJ2-7; TRBD1 aligns across 8 bases. Germline CDR1 reads SGHAT; CDR2 reads FQNNGV. The trim removed 1 base at V and 2 bases at J, leaving 4 bases unmatched. This CDR3 spans 15 amino acids.

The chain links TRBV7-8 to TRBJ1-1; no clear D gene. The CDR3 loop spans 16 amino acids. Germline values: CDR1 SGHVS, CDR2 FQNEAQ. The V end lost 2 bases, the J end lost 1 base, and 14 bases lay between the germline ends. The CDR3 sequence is CASSLRAEPGNTEAFF. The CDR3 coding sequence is TGTGCCAGCAGCTTAAGGGCCGAACCTGGGAACACTGAAGCTTTCTTT.

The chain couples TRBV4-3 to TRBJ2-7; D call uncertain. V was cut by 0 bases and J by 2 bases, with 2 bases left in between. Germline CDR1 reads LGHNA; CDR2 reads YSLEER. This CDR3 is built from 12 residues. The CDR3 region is CASSQDPYEQYF. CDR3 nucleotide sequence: TGCGCCAGCAGCCAAGATCCCTACGAGCAGTACTTC.

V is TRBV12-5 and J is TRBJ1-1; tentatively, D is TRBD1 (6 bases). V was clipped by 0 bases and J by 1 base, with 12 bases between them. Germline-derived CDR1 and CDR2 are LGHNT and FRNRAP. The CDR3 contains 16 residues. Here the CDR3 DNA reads TGTGCTAGTGGTTTGGTACTGAAACAGGGGAACACTGAAGCTTTCTTT. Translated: CASGLVLKQGNTEAFF.

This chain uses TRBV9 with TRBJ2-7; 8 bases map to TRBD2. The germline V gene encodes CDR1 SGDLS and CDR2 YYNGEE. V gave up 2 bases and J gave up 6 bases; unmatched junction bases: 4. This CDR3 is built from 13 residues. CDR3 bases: TGTGCCAGCAGCGTCGGGACTAGTTCCGAGCAGTACTTC. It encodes CASSVGTSSEQYF. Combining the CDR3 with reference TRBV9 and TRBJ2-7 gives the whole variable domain DSGVTQTPKHLITATGQRVTLRCSPRSGDLSVYWYQQSLDQGLQFLIQYYNGEERAKGNILERFSAQQFPDLHSELNLSSLELGDSALYFCASSVGTSSEQYFGPGTRLTVT.

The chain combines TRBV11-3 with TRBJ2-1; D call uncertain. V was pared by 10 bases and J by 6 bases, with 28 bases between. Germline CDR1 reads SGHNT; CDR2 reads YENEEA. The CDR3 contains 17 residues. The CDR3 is CATPHPPEEGWPNEQFF. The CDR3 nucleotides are TGTGCCACTCCTCATCCCCCGGAAGAAGGGTGGCCCAATGAGCAGTTCTTC.

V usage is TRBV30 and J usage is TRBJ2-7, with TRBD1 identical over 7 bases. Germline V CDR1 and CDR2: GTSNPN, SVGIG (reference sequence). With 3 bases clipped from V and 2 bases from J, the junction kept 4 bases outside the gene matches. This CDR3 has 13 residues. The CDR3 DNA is TGTGCCTGGAGCGGACAGGCAGCCTACGAGCAGTACTTC. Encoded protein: CAWSGQAAYEQYF.

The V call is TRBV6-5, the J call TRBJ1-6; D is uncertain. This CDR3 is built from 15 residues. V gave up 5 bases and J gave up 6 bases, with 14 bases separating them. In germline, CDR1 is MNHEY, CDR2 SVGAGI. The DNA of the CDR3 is TGTGCCAGCAGTCCGGGCCGTCGGCGTAATTCACCCCTCCACTTT. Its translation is CASSPGRRRNSPLHF.

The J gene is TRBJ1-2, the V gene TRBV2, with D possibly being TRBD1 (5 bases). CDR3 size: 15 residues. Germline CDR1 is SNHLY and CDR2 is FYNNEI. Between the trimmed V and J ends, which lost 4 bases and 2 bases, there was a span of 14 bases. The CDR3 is CASSVKLQENYGYTF. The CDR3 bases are TGTGCCAGCAGTGTGAAGTTACAGGAAAACTATGGCTACACCTTC.

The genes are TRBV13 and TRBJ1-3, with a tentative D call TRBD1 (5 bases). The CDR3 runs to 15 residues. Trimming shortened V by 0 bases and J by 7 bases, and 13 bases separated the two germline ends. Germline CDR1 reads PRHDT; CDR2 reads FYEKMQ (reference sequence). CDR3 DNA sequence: TGTGCCAGCAGCTTAGGACAGGCTTCGTGGAACACCATATATTTT. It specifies CASSLGQASWNTIYF.